This T cell receptor (beta chain) comes out of a study of blood T cell repertoires in COVID-19. Whole-study context: T cells, B-cell-depleted T cells, or PBMCs provided the cDNA or gDNA that served as material.

This clone came up a few times. The CDR3 length is 15 residues. Per the germline V gene, CDR1 is KGHSH and CDR2 is LQKENI. Trimming cost V 4 bases and J 6 bases; bases outside gene matches: 10. Clones were read by immunoSEQ multiplex PCR, and TCRdb kept only the in-frame ones, dropping some. This table has some 270,000 clones, just under 90% appearing once. The receptor was derived from an older woman who had recovered from COVID-19. The V call is TRBV18, the J call TRBJ2-7; 9 nucleotides agree with TRBD2. The sequenced sample consisted of PBMCs or T cells enriched from blood (not recorded which). The CDR3 loop reads CASSRLAGVFGEQYF. CDR3 in DNA: TGTGCCAGCTCACGTTTAGCGGGAGTGTTTGGCGAGCAGTACTTC.